The next 7 T cell receptor beta chains were all read from a single sample in a study of CD8+ T cells in alopecia areata. Extraction of RNA preceded its reverse transcription into cDNA, which served as the sequencing template. Generated by immunoSEQ multiplex PCR, the TCRdb table keeps only in-frame clones and is missing some. The sample has about 190,000 clones, 50% to 75% seen once. Treatment in this sample: oral pan-JAK inhibitor, 5-10 mg twice daily. The starting material was CD4+ T cells sorted from blood, obtained at week 4, from a patient treated with tofacitinib. All receptors derive from a human donor with alopecia areata.

This chain connects TRBV27 to TRBJ2-7; D is unresolved. The CDR3 has 14 amino acids. V was trimmed by 6 bases and J by 0 bases, leaving 12 bases between them. The germline V gene has CDR1 MNHEY and CDR2 SMNVEV (reference sequence). In DNA, the CDR3 is TGTGCCAGCAGGGCCCGGCGGAACTCCTACGAGCAGTACTTC. This codes for CASRARRNSYEQYF.

This clone appeared a single time. V gene TRBV9 combines with J gene TRBJ2-5, with 8 bases identical to TRBD2. This CDR3 spans 15 amino acids. Unmatched junction bases numbered 6, after V lost 0 bases and J lost 5 bases. The V gene's germline CDR1 is SGDLS and CDR2 YYNGEE. The CDR3 DNA sequence: TGTGCCAGCAGCGTAGATAGCGGGGCGGGGGAGACCCAGTACTTC. Amino acids: CASSVDSGAGETQYF.

This chain joins TRBV18 and TRBJ1-2, with 8 bases fitting TRBD1. Trimming removed 5 bases from V and 6 bases from J; junction bases left unmatched: 5. In germline, CDR1 is KGHSH, CDR2 LQKENI. CDR3 size: 13 residues. The CDR3 region has the DNA TGTGCCAGCTCATCGACAGGGGCTGATGGCTACACCTTC. Translation: CASSSTGADGYTF.

This clone has a handful of counts. The junction shows a germline mismatch at one end, possibly a read error. Written as DNA, the CDR3 is TGTGCTAGCAGCTTAGAGGGGGCCCCCTACAATGAGCAGTTCTTC. This sequence encodes CASSLEGAPYNEQFF. This sequence joins TRBV7-7 and TRBJ2-1, with 7 positions matching TRBD1. Germline CDR1 is SSHAT and CDR2 is FNYEAQ (reference sequence). The CDR3 extends over 15 amino acids.

The V call is TRBV7-9, the J call TRBJ2-5; 8 bases are shared with TRBD1. The trim removed 5 bases at V and 5 bases at J, leaving 7 bases unmatched. CDR3 length: 14 residues. Germline CDR1 and CDR2: SEHNR and FQNEAQ (reference sequence). The CDR3 here is CASSTGTGSETQYF. The CDR3 DNA reads TGTGCCAGCAGCACCGGGACAGGTTCGGAGACCCAGTACTTC. Drawing the rest from reference TRBV7-9 and TRBJ2-5, the complete variable domain is DTGVSQNPRHKITKRGQNVTFRCDPISEHNRLYWYRQTLGQGPEFLTYFQNEAQLEKSRLLSDRFSAERPKGSFSTLEIQRTEQGDSAMYLCASSTGTGSETQYFGPGTRLLVL.

This sequence joins TRBV7-9 and TRBJ2-3; no firm D call. V gave up 4 bases and J gave up 6 bases, with 14 bases separating them. The CDR3 extends over 14 amino acids. Germline-derived CDR1 and CDR2 are SEHNR and FQNEAQ (reference sequence). In DNA form, the CDR3 reads TGTGCCAGCAGCTCCTTGGCATCCTTGGATACGCAGTATTTT. It specifies CASSSLASLDTQYF.

The CDR3 spells CAISGARDNQNEQFF. In nucleotides, the CDR3 is TGTGCCATCAGTGGGGCCCGGGACAACCAAAATGAGCAGTTCTTC. This sequence joins TRBV10-3 and TRBJ2-1, with D possibly being TRBD1 (6 bases). The CDR3 covers 15 residues. Per germline, CDR1 ENHRY and CDR2 SYGVKD. Deletions cut 4 bases from V and 7 bases from J, with 17 bases between.